The 14 T cell receptor beta chains presented below share a single source sample, sequenced in a study of vaccination and CD4 T cells after COVID-19 (dated 2022 in TCRdb). The sample's treatment or condition label is to be understood as: 10-day PBMC culture with coronavirus spike peptide pools or control peptides (ViraFEST assay). CD4+ T cells from unexposed donors were collected before the COVID-19 pandemic (2011-2018). Receptor libraries were prepared by PCR. The listed sequencing device is Illumina iSeq 100. DNA from cultured CD4+ T cells was subjected to TCR sequencing with the Oncomine TCR Beta short-read assay at the Johns Hopkins FTIC core. TCRdb handled the public reads itself, with Q25 trimming in fastp and clone calling in MiXCR, and kept productive beta chains. CDR3 protein sequences are deduplicated, and each keeps its most common genes and DNA. The sample has 7,000 to 10,000 distinct CDR3 sequences on record, under 35% of them singletons. The ten most abundant clones make up about 40% of the sample.

The antigens of these receptors remain unknown. Specimen: CD4+ T cells from blood, cultured in vitro. The origin of the receptors is a human donor in good health.

V gene TRBV30 combines with J gene TRBJ2-3; possibly TRBD1 for D (6 bases). CDR1 is GTSNPN and CDR2 is SVGIG in the germline V gene (reference sequence). With 0 bases removed from V and 8 bases from J, the gap between germline ends came to 9 bases. This CDR3 comprises 12 residues. CDR3 sequence reads: CAWSVQQGTQYF. The CDR3 DNA follows: TGTGCCTGGAGTGTACAACAGGGTACGCAGTATTTT.

The chain recombines TRBV19 with TRBJ1-2; 9 bases fit TRBD1. Germline V CDR1 and CDR2: LNHDA, SQIVND (reference sequence). The CDR3 has 14 residues. Unmatched junction bases numbered 12, after V lost 6 bases and J lost 10 bases. The CDR3 protein is CASSTPGTGFVYTF. CDR3 bases: TGTGCCAGTAGCACCCCCGGGACAGGGTTTGTCTACACCTTC.

The chain has TRBV7-9 and TRBJ1-2, with D uncertain. CDR3 length: 11 residues. Germline V lookup: CDR1 SEHNR, CDR2 FQNEAQ (reference sequence). Trimming took off 5 bases at V and 8 bases at J, with 9 bases between the two ends. The CDR3 here is CASSPSEGYTF. The CDR3 region has the DNA TGTGCCAGCAGCCCTAGCGAAGGCTACACCTTC. Filled out from reference TRBV7-9 and TRBJ1-2, the complete variable domain reads DTGVSQNPRHKITKRGQNVTFRCDPISEHNRLYWYRQTLGQGPEFLTYFQNEAQLEKSRLLSDRFSAERPKGSFSTLEIQRTEQGDSAMYLCASSPSEGYTFGSGTRLTVV.

The rearrangement uses TRBV6-1 and TRBJ1-4; D not certain. V shed 6 bases and J shed 7 bases, with 15 bases lying between them. The CDR3 length is 14 residues. Germline loops: CDR1 MNHNS, CDR2 SASEGT. CDR3 sequence reads: CASRKAGSGEKLFF. The DNA of the CDR3 is TGTGCCAGCAGAAAGGCGGGAAGCGGTGAAAAACTGTTTTTT.

There are a few counts of this clonotype. The chain recombines TRBV5-4 with TRBJ2-5, with 7 bases that match TRBD2. The CDR3 length is 15 residues. The germline V gene has CDR1 SGHNT and CDR2 YYREEE (reference sequence). The junction had 8 bases not matched to a gene; V was cut back by 2 bases and J by 4 bases. The CDR3 DNA reads as TGTGCCAGCAGCTTTCCCCTGGGGGGGGGAGAGACCCAGTACTTC. Translated: CASSFPLGGGETQYF.

This clonotype has a handful of counts. V is TRBV5-5 and J is TRBJ1-6; D is undetermined. V was clipped by 0 bases and J by 6 bases, with 10 bases between them. This CDR3 comprises 15 residues. The V gene's germline CDR1 is SGHKS and CDR2 YYEKEE (reference sequence). CDR3 sequence reads: CASSLVGQGNSPLHF. CDR3 bases: TGTGCCAGCAGCTTGGTAGGGCAAGGTAATTCACCCCTCCACTTT.

This chain links TRBV6-5 with TRBJ1-6; D is unclear. The germline gives CDR1 MNHEY, CDR2 SVGAGI. Trimming left V 1 base short and J 11 bases short, with 15 bases between. The CDR3 extends over 15 amino acids. The CDR3 bases are TGTGCCAGCAGTTACTTCTACCTTACCTCAACACCCCTCCACTTT. Amino acid sequence: CASSYFYLTSTPLHF.

The chain couples TRBV12-3 or TRBV12-4 to TRBJ1-2; a possible D gene is TRBD1 (5 bases). The CDR3 consists of 14 residues. V dropped 3 bases and J dropped 4 bases, with 12 bases sitting between them. CDR3 sequence reads: CASSLDVGGYGYTF. The CDR3 region has the DNA TGTGCCAGCAGTTTGGATGTGGGGGGCTATGGCTACACCTTC.

This clonotype was picked up a small number of times. The chain is built from TRBV15 and TRBJ1-2; possible D gene TRBD1, 5 bases. This CDR3 comprises 16 residues. Germline CDR1 reads LNHNV; CDR2 reads YYDKDF (reference sequence). Trimming took off 0 bases at V and 4 bases at J, with 15 bases between the two ends. CDR3 nucleotides: TGTGCCACCAGCAGAGATCGGGGGGGTTTGCTCTATGGCTACACCTTC. This encodes CATSRDRGGLLYGYTF.

In the case of this clonotype: It may be a read error: a sequence one base away is much more abundant. The rearrangement links TRBV20-1 to TRBJ1-1; TRBD1 might be the D (6 bases). CDR3 length equals 14 residues. The V gene lost 3 bases and the J gene lost 8 bases, with 19 bases spanning the gap. Germline values: CDR1 DFQATT, CDR2 SNEGSKA (reference sequence). The CDR3 DNA sequence: TGCAGTGCTAGGGATGGACAGATCCCTTGGGAAGCTTTCTTT. Residues: CSARDGQIPWEAFF.

This sequence joins TRBV28 and TRBJ1-1; D possibly corresponds to TRBD1 (6 bases). There are 13 residues in the CDR3. Germline CDR1 is MDHEN and CDR2 is SYDVKM. The V gene lost 1 base and the J gene lost 5 bases, with 8 bases spanning the gap. The CDR3 region is CASSLSRGTEAFF. In DNA form, the CDR3 reads TGTGCCAGCAGTTTATCCAGGGGAACTGAAGCTTTCTTT.

The CDR3 spells CAWSVRGIPEAFF. As DNA, the CDR3 is TGTGCCTGGAGTGTTCGGGGTATCCCTGAAGCTTTCTTT. The chain couples TRBV30 to TRBJ1-1; D is ambiguous. Germline V CDR1 and CDR2: GTSNPN, SVGIG (reference sequence). CDR3 size: 13 residues. Trimming left V 0 bases short and J 6 bases short, with 11 bases between.

Comments on this clonotype: This may be a read error: a much more frequent sequence differs by one nucleotide. This sequence joins TRBV6-4 and TRBJ2-2; D is unresolved. Per germline, CDR1 MRHNA and CDR2 SNTAGT. This CDR3 spans 13 amino acids. Trimming cost V 2 bases and J 3 bases, with 4 bases left between them. The CDR3 nucleotides are TGTGCCAGCAGTGACAGGGACACCGGGGAGCTGTTTTTT. Protein product: CASSDRDTGELFF.

The chain uses TRBV6-5 and TRBJ1-5; D is perhaps TRBD1 (5 bases). The ends were cut back, 0 bases at V and 6 bases at J, with 12 bases in the middle. CDR3 size: 15 residues. Germline CDR1 MNHEY, CDR2 SVGAGI. The CDR3 DNA reads as TGTGCCAGCAGTTACTCGGCGACGCAGGGTCAGCCCCAGCATTTT. Encoded protein: CASSYSATQGQPQHF.